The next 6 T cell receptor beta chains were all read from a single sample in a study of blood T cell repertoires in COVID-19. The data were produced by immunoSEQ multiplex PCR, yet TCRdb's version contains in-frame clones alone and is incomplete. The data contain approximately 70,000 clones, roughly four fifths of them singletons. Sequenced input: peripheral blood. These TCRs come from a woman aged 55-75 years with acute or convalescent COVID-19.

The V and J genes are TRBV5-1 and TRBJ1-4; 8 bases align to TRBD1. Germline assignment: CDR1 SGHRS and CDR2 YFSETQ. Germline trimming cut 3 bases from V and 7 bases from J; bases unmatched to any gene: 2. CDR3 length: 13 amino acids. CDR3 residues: CASSSTGGEKLFF. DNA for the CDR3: TGCGCCAGCAGCTCCACAGGGGGTGAAAAACTGTTTTTT.

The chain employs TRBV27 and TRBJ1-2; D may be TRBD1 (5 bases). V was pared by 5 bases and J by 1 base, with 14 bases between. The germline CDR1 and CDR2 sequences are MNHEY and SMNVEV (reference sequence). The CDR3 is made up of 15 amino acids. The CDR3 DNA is TGTGCCAGCAGTACGATACCGGGACTTAACTATGGCTACACCTTC. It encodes CASSTIPGLNYGYTF.

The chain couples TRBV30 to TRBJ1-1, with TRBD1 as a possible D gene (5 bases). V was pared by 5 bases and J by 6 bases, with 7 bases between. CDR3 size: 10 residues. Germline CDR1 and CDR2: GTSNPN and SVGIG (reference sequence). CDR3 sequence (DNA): TGTGCCTGGGGGGCTCCTGAAGCTTTCTTT. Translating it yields CAWGAPEAFF.

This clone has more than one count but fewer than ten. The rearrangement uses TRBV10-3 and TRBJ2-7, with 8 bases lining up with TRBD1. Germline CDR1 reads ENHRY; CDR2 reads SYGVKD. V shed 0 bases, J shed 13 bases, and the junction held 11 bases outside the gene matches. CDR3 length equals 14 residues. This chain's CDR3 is CAISESGQGPRTYF. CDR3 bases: TGTGCCATCAGTGAGTCTGGACAGGGCCCAAGAACATACTTC.

The CDR3 sequence: CASSPGGTANYGYTF. DNA of the CDR3: TGCGCCAGCAGCCCGGGCGGGACAGCTAACTATGGCTACACCTTC. This chain uses TRBV5-1 with TRBJ1-2, with TRBD1 matching 7 bases. The V gene's germline CDR1 is SGHRS and CDR2 YFSETQ. V was clipped by 4 bases and J by 0 bases; unmatched bases: 6. The CDR3 is 15 amino acids.

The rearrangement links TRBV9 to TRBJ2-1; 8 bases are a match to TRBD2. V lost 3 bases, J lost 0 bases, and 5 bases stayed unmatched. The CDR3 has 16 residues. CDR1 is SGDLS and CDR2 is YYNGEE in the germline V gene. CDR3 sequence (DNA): TGTGCCAGCAGCGCCAGCGGGGGACTCTCCTACAATGAGCAGTTCTTC. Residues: CASSASGGLSYNEQFF.